This T cell receptor (beta chain) was obtained from a study of shared clonotypes between healthy human individuals. CD4+ cell separation produced CD45RA+ naive and CD45RA-negative memory subsets. In the authors' methods: Junction-only immunoSEQ sequences carried no quality scores, so filtering differed. Sequencing used immunoSEQ multiplex PCR; TCRdb keeps in-frame clones, though not all of them. The V and J calls and clone size come from that table; D and trimming were worked out from the DNA. The table lists about 2.3 million clones, approximately 93% of them singletons, with under 0.45% in the top ten. Sequencing was carried out using naive CD4+ T cells from PBMCs. As to subset: CD45RA+ positively selected. The source of this sequence is a man aged 18 to 29 in good health. Some clones in this sample may be carry-over from other donors' samples.

The DNA of the CDR3 is TGTGCCAGCAGCCTCCAGGCAAGCGAGAACACCGGGGAGCTGTTTTTT. Translating gives CASSLQASENTGELFF. The gene calls are TRBV4-2 and TRBJ2-2; D not certain. The CDR3 consists of 16 residues. V dropped 4 bases and J dropped 1 base, with 13 bases sitting between them. Germline V gene data show CDR1 as LGHNA and CDR2 as YNFKEQ.